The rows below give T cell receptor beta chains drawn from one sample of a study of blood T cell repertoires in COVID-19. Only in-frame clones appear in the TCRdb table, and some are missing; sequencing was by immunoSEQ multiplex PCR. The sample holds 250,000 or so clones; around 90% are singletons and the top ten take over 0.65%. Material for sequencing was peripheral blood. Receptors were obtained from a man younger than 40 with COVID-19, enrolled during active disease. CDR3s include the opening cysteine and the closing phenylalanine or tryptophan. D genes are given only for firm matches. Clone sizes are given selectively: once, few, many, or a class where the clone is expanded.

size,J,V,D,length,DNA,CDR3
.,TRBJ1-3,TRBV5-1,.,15,TGCGCCAGCAGCTCGACAGCTTCCTCTGGAAACACCATATATTTT,CASSSTASSGNTIYF
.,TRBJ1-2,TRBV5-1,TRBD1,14,TGCGCCAGCAGATTGGGACAGGAGTCCTATGGCTACACCTTC,CASRLGQESYGYTF
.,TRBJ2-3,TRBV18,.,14,TGTGCCAGCTCACCCCTCCTTCGGACAGATACGCAGTATTTT,CASSPLLRTDTQYF
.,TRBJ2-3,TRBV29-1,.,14,TGCAGCGTTGAAAGTCGTTCGGGTGGGGATACGCAGTATTTT,CSVESRSGGDTQYF
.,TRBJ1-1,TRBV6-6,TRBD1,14,TGTGCCAGCAGTTTCGGACAGGGAAGTGCTGAAGCTTTCTTT,CASSFGQGSAEAFF
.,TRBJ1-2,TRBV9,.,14,TGTGCCAGCAGCGAGACAGGCGTACGGGTTGGCTACACCTTC,CASSETGVRVGYTF
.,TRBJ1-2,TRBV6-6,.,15,TGTGCCAGCAGCGACGGAGGAGGGCAAAACTATGGCTACACCTTC,CASSDGGGQNYGYTF
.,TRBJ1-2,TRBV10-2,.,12,TGCGCCAGCAGTCACAGGAACTATGGCTACACCTTC,CASSHRNYGYTF
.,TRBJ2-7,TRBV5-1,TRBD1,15,TGCGCCAGCAGGGGTTTACAGGGGGCGCAGAACGAGCAGTACTTC,CASRGLQGAQNEQYF
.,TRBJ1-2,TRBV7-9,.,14,TGTGCCAGCAGACCTCCGGGAGCGCACTATGGCTACACCTTC,CASRPPGAHYGYTF
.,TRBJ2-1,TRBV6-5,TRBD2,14,TGTGCCAGCAGTCATAGCGGGGGGGCTTTCGAGCAGTTCTTC,CASSHSGGAFEQFF
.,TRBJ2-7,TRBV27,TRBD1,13,TGTGCCAGCGCCCCGGGACAGGGCCACGAGCAGTACTTC,CASAPGQGHEQYF
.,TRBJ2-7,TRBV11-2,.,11,TGTGCCAGCAGCCAGGCCCGGGAGCAGTACTTC,CASSQAREQYF
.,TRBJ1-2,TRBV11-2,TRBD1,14,TGTGCCAGCAGCCCAAGACAGGGGAACTATGGCTACACCTTC,CASSPRQGNYGYTF
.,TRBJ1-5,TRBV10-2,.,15,TGCGCCAGCAGTGAGGCTTCGCAGGCTAATCAGCCCCAGCATTTT,CASSEASQANQPQHF
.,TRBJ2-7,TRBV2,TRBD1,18,TGTGCCAGCAGTGAAATCGGGACAGGCCTAGGTTATCGCGGCGAGCAGTACTTC,CASSEIGTGLGYRGEQYF
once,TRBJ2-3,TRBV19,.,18,TGTGCCAGTAGTATGCCAACTCAGGGGTCCAGTCGCACAGATACGCAGTATTTT,CASSMPTQGSSRTDTQYF
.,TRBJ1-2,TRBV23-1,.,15,TGCGCCAGCAGTCAGAAGGGGGATCAGACGGGAGGCTACACCTTC,CASSQKGDQTGGYTF
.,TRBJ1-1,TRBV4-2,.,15,TGTGCCAGCAGCCAGGTGTTAGGGGGAGACACTGAAGCTTTCTTT,CASSQVLGGDTEAFF
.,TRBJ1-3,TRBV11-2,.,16,TGTGCCAGCAGCTTGAGTAGACAGCCATCTGGAAACACCATATATTTT,CASSLSRQPSGNTIYF
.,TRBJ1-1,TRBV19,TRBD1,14,TGTGCCAGTAGCACACAGGGGGCGAGGGTTGAAGCTTTCTTT,CASSTQGARVEAFF
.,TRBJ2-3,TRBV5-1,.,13,TGCGCCAGCAGCTTGGTTGTAGAAGATACGCAGTATTTT,CASSLVVEDTQYF
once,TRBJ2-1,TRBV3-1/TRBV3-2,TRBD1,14,TGTGCCAGCAGCCCTGGCCTACCGGGACAGGGAGTATTCTTC,CASSPGLPGQGVFF
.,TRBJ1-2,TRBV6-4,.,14,TGTGCCAGCAGTGAAGATTTCGGTCCCTATGGCTACACCTTC,CASSEDFGPYGYTF
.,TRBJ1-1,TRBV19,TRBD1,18,TGTGCCAGTAGTATGTTAATCGGACAGGGACGTATGAACACTGAAGCTTTCTTT,CASSMLIGQGRMNTEAFF
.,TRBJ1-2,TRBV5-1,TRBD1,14,TGCGCCAGCAGCCCCGGACAGGGGGGCCATGGCTACACCTTC,CASSPGQGGHGYTF
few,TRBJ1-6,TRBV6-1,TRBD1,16,TGTGCCAGCAGTGAAGCGGGGACAGGGGGAAGGTCACCCCTCCACTTT,CASSEAGTGGRSPLHF
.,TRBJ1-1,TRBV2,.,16,TGTGCCAGCAGTGAAGGAAAGGGGAGGGTGAACACTGAAGCTTTCTTT,CASSEGKGRVNTEAFF
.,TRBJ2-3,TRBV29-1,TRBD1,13,TGCAGCGGGGAAAAGACAGGGCCAGATACGCAGTATTTT,CSGEKTGPDTQYF
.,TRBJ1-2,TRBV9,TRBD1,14,TGTGCCAGCAGCGTAATCAGACAGGGGGATGGCTACACCTTC,CASSVIRQGDGYTF
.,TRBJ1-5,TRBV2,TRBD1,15,TGTGCCAGCAGCGCACAGGGGGTGAGCAATCAGCCCCAGCATTTT,CASSAQGVSNQPQHF
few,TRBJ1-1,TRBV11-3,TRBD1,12,TGTGCCAGCAGCTTAGGAGACAGGGCACCTTTCTTT,CASSLGDRAPFF
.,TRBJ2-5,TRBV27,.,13,TGTGCCAGCAGTCAACTAGGAGCGGAGACCCAGTACTTC,CASSQLGAETQYF
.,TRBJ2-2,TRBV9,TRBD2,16,TGTGCCAGCAGCGTAATGGCGGGGGGGAAAGTCGGGGAGCTGTTTTTT,CASSVMAGGKVGELFF
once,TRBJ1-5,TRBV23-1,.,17,TGCGCCAGCAGTCAATTCAGGGTAATCCTTCATTGCCAGCCCCAGCATTTT,CASSQFRVILHCQPQHF
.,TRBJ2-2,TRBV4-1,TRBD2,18,TGCGCCAGCAGCCAAGATACCGGGACTAGCGCGAACACCGGGGAGCTGTTTTTT,CASSQDTGTSANTGELFF
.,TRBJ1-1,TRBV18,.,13,TGTGCCAGCTCAGAAGGACAGAACACTGAAGCTTTCTTT,CASSEGQNTEAFF
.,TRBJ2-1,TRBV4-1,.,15,TGCGCCAGCAGCCAAGTTCAGGGGATTTATGGTGAGCAGTTCTTC,CASSQVQGIYGEQFF
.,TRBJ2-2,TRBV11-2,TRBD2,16,TGTGCCAGCAGCCCCGGGACTAGCCAGAACACCGGGGAGCTGTTTTTT,CASSPGTSQNTGELFF
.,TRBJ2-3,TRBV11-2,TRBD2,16,TGTGCCAGCAGCTTTTGGACTAGCGGGGGTTCAGATACGCAGTATTTT,CASSFWTSGGSDTQYF
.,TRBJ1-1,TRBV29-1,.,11,TGCAGCGTCCTCGCCGGCGGTGAAGCTTTCTTT,CSVLAGGEAFF
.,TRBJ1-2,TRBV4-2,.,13,TGTGCCAGCAGCAACCCGGGGGACTATGGCTACACCTTC,CASSNPGDYGYTF
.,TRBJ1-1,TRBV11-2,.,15,TGTGCCAGCAGCTTAGTCTATGTCGGGGGGACTGAAGCTTTCTTT,CASSLVYVGGTEAFF
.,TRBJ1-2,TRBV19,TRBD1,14,TGTGCCAGTAGTACTGGACAGGAGACTTATGGCTACACCTTC,CASSTGQETYGYTF
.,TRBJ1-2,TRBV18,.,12,TGTGCCAGCTCAGAACAGACCTATGGCTACACCTTC,CASSEQTYGYTF
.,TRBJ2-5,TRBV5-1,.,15,TGCGCCAGCAAGTCCTATGGGGGACAAGAAGAGACCCAGTACTTC,CASKSYGGQEETQYF
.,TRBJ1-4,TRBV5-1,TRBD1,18,TGCGCCAGCAGCCCCCGCGGGACAGGGGACCCCCCTAATGAAAAACTGTTTTTT,CASSPRGTGDPPNEKLFF
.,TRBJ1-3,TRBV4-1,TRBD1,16,TGCGCCAGCAGCCGAAAGACTCAGGGGGCTGGAAACACCATATATTTT,CASSRKTQGAGNTIYF